This TCR beta chain was found in a study of blood T cell repertoires in COVID-19. Clones were read by immunoSEQ multiplex PCR, and TCRdb kept only the in-frame ones, dropping some. The sample yields a few hundred thousand clones, more than 75% seen once. In germline, CDR1 is MNHEY, CDR2 SMNVEV (reference sequence). Trimming pared 5 bases from V and 7 bases from J, leaving 18 bases between. The CDR3 sequence is 14 residues long. The sequence was collected from a woman in her 30s who had recovered from COVID-19. What was sequenced was PBMCs or T cells enriched from blood (not recorded which). The V call is TRBV27, the J call TRBJ2-7, with a tentative D call TRBD2 (5 bases). CDR3 amino acids: CASSRDLRTGEQYF. The CDR3 DNA is TGTGCCAGCAGTAGAGACCTTCGGACGGGGGAGCAGTACTTC.